This record concerns one T cell receptor (beta chain) sequence. The antigen is undetermined. The PCR made use of 60 Vbeta and 13 Jbeta primers. The method was immunoSEQ multiplex PCR; TCRdb's version includes in-frame clones alone and lacks a portion of them. This repertoire shows some 160,000 clones, about 77% found once; its top ten account for 2% to 2.5%. This specimen belongs to a study of cytomegalovirus exposure and HLA in healthy donors. Whole-study findings and limits: Among CMV-associated TCR beta chains, most appeared HLA-restricted in a later analysis. Further analysis, carried out later, found HLA-associated TCR beta chains more clonally expanded than equally common other chains. In an earlier analysis, in some 600 donors, most V segments appeared productive either ~90% or ~30% of the time. TCR association rates varied by HLA locus in a later analysis, with DRB1 highest and HLA-C lowest.

V shed 5 bases, J shed 4 bases, and the junction held 7 bases outside the gene matches. Germline CDR1 reads MNHEY; CDR2 reads SMNVEV (reference sequence). This CDR3 has 14 amino acids. Sequenced input: PBMCs. J is TRBJ1-1 and V is TRBV27; 7 bases map to TRBD1. The clonotype was recovered from a man between 60 and 75 years old in good health and CMV-seronegative. CDR3 in amino acids: CASSPYRTGTEAFF. The DNA for the CDR3 is TGTGCCAGCAGTCCCTATCGGACAGGCACTGAAGCTTTCTTT.